This T cell receptor beta chain was sequenced for a study of cytomegalovirus exposure and HLA in healthy donors (dated by TCRdb to 2016 to 2017). A note on the overall study: An earlier analysis of under 600 of the donors reported about 290 Gb of sequence data and about 100 million unique TCR beta sequences from roughly 200 million T cells. An early release that covered about 600 HLA-typed donors contained about 300 gigabases of sequencing data and around 85 million unique TCR sequences. The genetic ancestry cluster associated with self-reported Caucasian donors included roughly 84% of the 300 to 450 genotyped donors. The study aimed to test whether signatures of past pathogen exposure could be identified by cataloging public T cell receptors. Using immunosequencing, the study profiled T cell repertoires from about 620 subjects and related those repertoires to cytomegalovirus serostatus. A separate validation cohort of roughly 130 different subjects was used in addition to the approximately 640-subject first cohort. The study combined high-throughput TCR immunosequencing, statistical association of individual TCRs with disease status, and machine learning to predict cytomegalovirus infection status. A later analysis re-analyzed previously published TCR beta repertoires from approximately 700 donors and added high-resolution HLA genotyping to study TCR occurrence patterns. Rather than using new phenotypic data, the later analysis identified candidate immune exposures from TCR beta sequences and from how often those sequences occurred across donors. An earlier analysis of several hundred of the donors applied high-throughput TCR beta sequencing to assess whether each TCR beta V gene segment acted as functional or pseudogenic. Donor age, sex, ethnicity and CMV serostatus were compiled together with the repertoire data. A later genetic analysis used genome-wide SNP genotypes for about three fifths of the 666 donors, treating that subset as a discovery cohort. All discovery cohort repertoires had been generated using a single sequencing platform. HLA typing covered class I and class II loci at four-digit resolution. The number of typed donors differed by locus: about 620-640 for A, B, C, DRB1 and DQB1; 500 to 550 for DQA1; 606 for DPA1; and 400 to 480 for DPB1. About five DR-DQ haplotypes were handled as single units for association and clustering because linkage in the cohort was strong. Across about 370 genotyped donors of the cohort, an average of about 200,000 unique TCR beta nucleotide sequences per donor were sequenced, and roughly 18% of those sequences were non-productive. Overall study results and their limits: Because HLA typing was missing for some donors at each locus, association tests included only the typed subset. A later analysis found that HLA-associated TCR beta chains were more clonally expanded and had lower generation probabilities than equally common non-associated chains. The classifier was reported to diagnose cytomegalovirus status with high specificity and sensitivity in both the original and validation cohorts. A cluster of highly shared sequence variants was judged likely to represent a technical artifact of the sequencing pipeline. Most CMV-associated TCR beta chains appeared to be HLA-restricted in a later analysis, and the HLA associations seemed to be driven largely by CMV exposure. In a later analysis, the rate of TCR association differed among HLA loci, with DRB1 alleles having the most associated TCRs and HLA-C alleles having the fewest. A few of the identified cytomegalovirus-associated TCR beta chains were confirmed in vitro to be specific for cytomegalovirus antigens. When HLA alleles, especially DR and DQ, strongly co-occurred, attributing TCR associations to individual alleles was difficult. Because counts were too low, about 15 rarely observed V segments, including chromosome 9 orphons, were left out of the earlier analysis of 500 to 750 of the donors. In a later genetic analysis, a missense DCLRE1C variant was associated with V-gene and J-gene trimming of TCR beta chains, and the association was replicated in an independent cohort. Immune exposure information for the cohort was limited to CMV serostatus. Across donors, most TCR sequences were observed very rarely, whereas some public TCRs were present in many individuals. A further reported finding was that TCR beta sequences accurately predicted the HLA-A and HLA-B alleles for most subjects in the first cohort. In this cohort, only TCR beta chains were sequenced, and detectable features were limited by the absence of alpha or paired-chain data. Linkage disequilibrium might explain the correlated functional status among segregating V segments, but an unknown experimental factor could not be excluded. The authors suggested that the approach could potentially be generalized to other disease states and immunological phenotypes. A later analysis reported that several top co-occurrence clusters appeared linked to parvovirus B19, influenza, CMV and Epstein-Barr virus. In a later analysis, around 17,000 TCR beta sequences were associated with specific HLA alleles at a false discovery rate of 0.05. In an earlier analysis of more than 450 of the donors, most TCR beta V segments were observed in productive rearrangements about 90% or about 30% of the time, broadly matching IMGT annotations. Some IMGT-functional V segments, including TRBV6-2 and TRBV6-3, could not be told apart with the 87-base-pair reads, so those segments were excluded. The presence/absence analyses assumed that sequencing depth was roughly uniform across donors, and that assumption may not be true. Compared with the approximately 710-donor mean, donors in an Asian-associated ancestry cluster had fewer N-insertions in productive TCRs, according to a later genetic analysis. The study gave a list of over 150 TCR beta chains associated with cytomegalovirus.

On this clone: Its antigen has not been determined. There are no base qualities to consult, and no much larger clone falls within one base. This sample includes further DNA sequences coding for the same CDR3.

Library generation was performed with the immunoSEQ multiplex PCR assay. A mixture of 60 forward primers for TCR Vbeta segments and 13 reverse primers for TCR Jbeta segments was used in the multiplex PCR. A multiplex PCR assay on genomic DNA amplified the CDR3 region of rearranged TCR beta genes. On the Illumina HiSeq System, the amplified TCR beta libraries were sequenced as 87-base-pair reads. The paper's data handling went like this. In a later analysis, tens of millions of unique TCR beta chains were counted across the roughly 670 repertoires, and roughly 9.9 million of these chains were shared by at least two donors. To remove PCR and sequencing errors, raw reads were error-corrected and collapsed into unique sequences using a nearest-neighbor algorithm that merged closely related sequences. To assign V, D and J gene segments, CDR3 sequences were aligned to IMGT reference sequences. Each retained sequence needed at least a six-nucleotide match to both a V gene segment and a J gene segment. Rearrangements were called productive when the CDR3 lacked stop codons and stayed in frame with V and J; all others were non-productive. CDR3 was defined by IMGT convention, running from the second conserved V-encoded cysteine to the conserved J-encoded phenylalanine. The earlier analysis of about 610 of the donors excluded sequences that lacked an unambiguous match to a single V gene segment. In an earlier analysis of approximately 590 of the donors, a V segment was called functional when productive rearrangements were above 56.7%, and segregating when the standard deviation between donors exceeded 5%. A statistical classification framework was developed to diagnose cytomegalovirus status using the catalog of TCR beta chain sequences. V and J gene assignment, in a later analysis, came from comparing TCR nucleotide sequences with IMGT/GENE-DB human TR gene sequences. In a later analysis, CDR3 sequences and most-parsimonious VDJ recombination scenarios were assigned using the TCRdist pipeline. In a later analysis, each TCR beta chain was defined by its CDR3 amino acid sequence together with its V-gene family, and reads lacking a unique V-gene family were excluded. To address suspected cross-contamination and a sequencing artifact, a later analysis removed 450 to 700 highly shared, low-generation-probability nucleotide sequences. In a later analysis, a clonal expansion index was calculated for each public chain from normalized within-repertoire ranks of inferred template counts. Generation probabilities in a later analysis came from a VDJ recombination model fitted to out-of-frame rearrangements, and those results were checked against IGoR. A later analysis scored TCR-TCR, TCR-HLA and TCR-CMV co-occurrence with hypergeometric tests, applying a repertoire-size bias correction to TCR pairs. In a later analysis, false discovery rates were estimated by permuting HLA or CMV assignments 20 times. In a later analysis, co-occurring TCRs were grouped using DBSCAN, with TCRdist sequence similarity added in when clustering inside HLA-allele-positive subsets. Repertoires with fewer than 30,000 or more than 120,000 public chains, plus five repertoires with anomalous nucleotide sharing, were excluded from co-occurrence clustering. In its TCRdb copy, this immuneACCESS table keeps in-frame sequences only and misses some clones. Where compared with another copy, unresolved V genes explain less than half of these, and the others have no known cause. D and trimming were read from the DNA, whereas the V and J calls and clone size are those reported in that table. The sample contains roughly 140,000 clones, 79% of them found a single time. The ten top clones hold approximately 6% of the sample.

Spanning cysteine to phenylalanine, the CDR3 consists of 13 amino acids. Solely the CDR3 DNA is kept, with 39 bases framed from the first base. Sequences SGHRS (CDR1) and YFSETQ (CDR2) are obtained from the germline V gene. V is cut by 4 bases and J by 1 base, and the space between the germline ends is 8 bases. The cohort consisted of some 670 healthy bone marrow donors. Cohort members were all nominally healthy when sampled, although unrecorded immune exposures were likely present. The donor tested CMV seropositive and was one of the 289 seropositive cohort members. A peripheral blood sample was provided by each donor, and peripheral blood mononuclear cells were used for TCR beta sequencing. Genomic DNA extraction from the blood cell samples was performed with the Qiagen DNeasy Blood Extraction Kit.

This sequence uses TRBV5-1 and TRBJ1-1, with a weak D call of TRBD1 (6 bases match). The TCR sequence derives from a man aged 45-65 years in good health and CMV-seropositive. Sequenced input: PBMCs. The bases read TGCGCCAGCAGCCTGGACAGGAACACTGAAGCTTTCTTT. Translated, it reads CASSLDRNTEAFF.